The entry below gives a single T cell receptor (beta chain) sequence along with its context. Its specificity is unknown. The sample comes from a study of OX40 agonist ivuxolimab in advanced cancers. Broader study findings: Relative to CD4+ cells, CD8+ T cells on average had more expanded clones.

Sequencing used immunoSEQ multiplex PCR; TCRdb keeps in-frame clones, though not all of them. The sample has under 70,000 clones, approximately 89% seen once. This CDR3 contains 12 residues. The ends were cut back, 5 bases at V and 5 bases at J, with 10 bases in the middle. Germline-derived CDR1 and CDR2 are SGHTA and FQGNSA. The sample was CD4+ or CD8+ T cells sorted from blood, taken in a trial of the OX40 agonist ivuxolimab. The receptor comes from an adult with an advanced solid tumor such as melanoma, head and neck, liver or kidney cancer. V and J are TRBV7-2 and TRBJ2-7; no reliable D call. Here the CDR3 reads CASSPLANEQYF. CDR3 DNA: TGTGCCAGCAGCCCCTTAGCAAACGAGCAGTACTTC.